The 3 T cell receptor beta chains below were found in one sample sequenced in a study of cytomegalovirus exposure and HLA in healthy donors. Vbeta (60) and Jbeta (13) primers were used in the PCR. Repertoires were generated with immunoSEQ multiplex PCR, while TCRdb's copy carries only in-frame clones and drops some. The sample includes about 36,000 clones, roughly three quarters of them seen just once. What was sequenced was PBMCs. The receptors stem from a man in his thirties or forties in good health and CMV-seronegative.

V usage is TRBV4-1 and J usage is TRBJ1-5; TRBD1 agrees at 7 bases. V trimming: 1 base; J trimming: 4 bases; junction bases outside the gene matches: 4. Germline CDR1 and CDR2: MGHRA and YSYEKL. CDR3 length equals 15 residues. For the CDR3, the DNA is TGCGCCAGCAGCCAAGGGACAGGAGGGAATCAGCCCCAGCATTTT. This codes for CASSQGTGGNQPQHF.

The chain uses TRBV4-3 and TRBJ2-7; TRBD2 is a possible D gene (7 bases). The V and J ends lost 0 bases and 1 base respectively, with 13 bases between them. This CDR3 spans 16 amino acids. CDR1 is LGHNA, CDR2 YSLEER, per germline. This chain's CDR3 is CASSQDLGGGSYEQYF. The CDR3 DNA follows: TGCGCCAGCAGCCAAGATCTAGGGGGAGGGTCCTACGAGCAGTACTTC.

This rearrangement joins TRBV2 to TRBJ2-2, with a possible D match to TRBD1 (6 bases). This CDR3 has 15 amino acids. Trimming pared 7 bases from V and 5 bases from J, leaving 17 bases between. Germline CDR1 is SNHLY and CDR2 is FYNNEI. DNA of the CDR3: TGTGCCAGCAAATCACAGGGTTCGGGAACCGGGGAGCTGTTTTTT. This translates into CASKSQGSGTGELFF.